A selection of T cell receptor beta chains follows, all from one sample in a study of shared clonotypes between healthy human individuals. Clones were read by immunoSEQ multiplex PCR, and TCRdb kept only the in-frame ones, dropping some. The sample lists 2 million to 2.5 million clones; roughly 93% were seen once. Specimen: naive CD4+ T cells from PBMCs. Receptors originate from a young man in good health. Some clones in this sample may be carry-over from other donors' samples. Both conserved end residues are part of each CDR3. A D gene is named only where the DNA matches it firmly. The size entry is marked missing in some rows and otherwise reads once, few, many or a size class.

d_gene,v_gene,j_gene,abundance,CDR3aa,CDR3nt
NA,TRBV2,TRBJ2-7,NA,CASSWLAYEQYF,TGTGCCAGCAGCTGGCTAGCTTACGAGCAGTACTTC
NA,TRBV28,TRBJ1-2,NA,CASSLGTGRYGYTF,TGTGCCAGCTCTCTAGGGACGGGACGGTATGGCTACACCTTC
TRBD2,TRBV7-2,TRBJ2-1,NA,CASSLISGDNEQFF,TGTGCCAGCAGCTTAATTAGCGGGGACAATGAGCAGTTCTTC
TRBD2,TRBV7-2,TRBJ2-7,NA,CASSLRPSGTGYEQYF,TGTGCCAGCAGCTTAAGGCCTAGCGGGACTGGATACGAGCAGTACTTC
TRBD1,TRBV6-6,TRBJ1-4,NA,CASRYGTGQEKLFF,TGTGCCAGCAGATACGGGACAGGTCAGGAAAAACTGTTTTTT
TRBD2,TRBV27,TRBJ2-7,NA,CASSLSGLAGEEQYF,TGTGCCAGCAGTTTAAGTGGACTAGCGGGAGAAGAGCAGTACTTC
NA,TRBV18,TRBJ2-6,NA,CASSPQTKSSGANVLTF,TGTGCCAGCTCACCACAGACAAAAAGCTCTGGGGCCAACGTCCTGACTTTC
NA,TRBV9,TRBJ2-2,NA,CASREGANTGELFF,TGTGCCAGCAGGGAGGGGGCGAACACCGGGGAGCTGTTTTTT
NA,TRBV5-1,TRBJ1-5,few,CASSLDRVGNQPQHF,TGCGCCAGCAGCTTGGATCGGGTCGGGAATCAGCCCCAGCATTTT
TRBD1,TRBV2,TRBJ1-3,once,CASRLQGTGNTIYF,TGTGCCAGCAGACTACAGGGGACTGGAAACACCATATATTTT
NA,TRBV19,TRBJ2-5,NA,CASSADSFQETQYF,TGTGCCAGTAGTGCAGACAGTTTCCAAGAGACCCAGTACTTC
TRBD2,TRBV11-3,TRBJ2-1,NA,CASSQVFPREGPDEQFF,TGTGCCAGCAGCCAAGTCTTTCCCCGGGAGGGCCCCGATGAGCAGTTCTTC
NA,TRBV29-1,TRBJ2-7,NA,CSVRPEGRGEQYF,TGCAGCGTTCGTCCGGAAGGGCGCGGCGAGCAGTACTTC
NA,TRBV25-1,TRBJ1-2,few,CASSDRLSDGYTF,TGTGCCAGCAGTGACAGGTTATCAGATGGCTACACCTTC
NA,TRBV12-5,TRBJ2-5,NA,CASGSQETQYF,TGTGCTAGTGGCAGTCAAGAGACCCAGTACTTC
NA,TRBV2,TRBJ2-7,few,CASSSLYEQYF,TGTGCCAGCAGTTCTCTCTACGAGCAGTACTTC
TRBD2,TRBV18,TRBJ2-7,NA,CASSPTGRWSYEQYF,TGTGCCAGCTCACCGACCGGGAGGTGGTCCTACGAGCAGTACTTC
TRBD2,TRBV28,TRBJ2-7,NA,CASSPGRYEQYF,TGTGCCAGCAGTCCCGGGAGGTACGAGCAGTACTTC
NA,TRBV5-1,TRBJ1-2,NA,CASSLVGTPNYGYTF,TGCGCCAGCAGCTTGGTGGGCACTCCAAACTATGGCTACACCTTC
TRBD1,TRBV7-9,TRBJ2-7,NA,CASSLGDRGYEQYF,TGTGCCAGCAGCCTTGGGGACAGGGGCTACGAGCAGTACTTC
NA,TRBV28,TRBJ1-1,NA,CASSFEGGGNTEAFF,TGTGCCAGCAGTTTCGAAGGAGGGGGGAACACTGAAGCTTTCTTT
NA,TRBV5-4,TRBJ2-2,NA,CATRGRTGELFF,TGTGCGACGCGGGGGCGGACCGGGGAGCTGTTTTTT
NA,TRBV7-8,TRBJ2-1,NA,CASSLAGRGLAVSYNEQFF,TGTGCCAGCAGCTTAGCTGGACGGGGGCTAGCGGTGTCCTACAATGAGCAGTTCTTC
TRBD1,TRBV27,TRBJ2-2,NA,CASSYDRGNGELFF,TGTGCCAGCAGTTACGACAGGGGTAACGGGGAGCTGTTTTTT
TRBD2,TRBV7-8,TRBJ2-1,NA,CASSLGTSGTYNEQFF,TGTGCCAGCAGCTTAGGGACTAGCGGAACCTACAATGAGCAGTTCTTC
NA,TRBV19,TRBJ2-2,NA,CASSDYTGELFF,TGTGCCAGTAGTGATTACACCGGGGAGCTGTTTTTT
NA,TRBV5-1,TRBJ2-1,NA,CATKRVGSSYNEQFF,TGCGCCACCAAAAGGGTTGGCAGCTCCTACAATGAGCAGTTCTTC
TRBD1,TRBV18,TRBJ2-7,NA,CASSQGQGIYEQYF,TGTGCCAGCTCACAGGGACAGGGTATTTACGAGCAGTACTTC
NA,TRBV19,TRBJ1-5,NA,CASSIWRGQPQHF,TGTGCCAGTAGTATATGGAGGGGGCAGCCCCAGCATTTT
TRBD1,TRBV12-5,TRBJ2-3,NA,CASGLTGGRDTQYF,TGTGCTAGTGGCCTGACAGGGGGCAGGGATACGCAGTATTTT
TRBD2,TRBV5-4,TRBJ2-5,NA,CASSSGLDQETQYF,TGTGCCAGCAGCTCGGGACTAGACCAAGAGACCCAGTACTTC
NA,TRBV6-1,TRBJ1-5,few,CASTNGQYSNQPQHF,TGTGCCAGCACCAACGGACAGTATAGCAATCAGCCCCAGCATTTT
NA,TRBV6-5,TRBJ1-5,NA,CASSPRPQPQHF,TGTGCCAGCAGCCCCCGCCCTCAGCCCCAGCATTTT
NA,TRBV4-1,TRBJ2-2,once,CASSQALARSTGELFF,TGCGCCAGCAGCCAAGCCCTAGCCCGGAGCACCGGGGAGCTGTTTTTT
NA,TRBV5-6,TRBJ2-1,NA,CASSYRQDLMNEQFF,TGTGCCAGCAGCTATAGACAGGACCTAATGAATGAGCAGTTCTTC
TRBD1,TRBV9,TRBJ1-3,once,CASSVDQGATIYF,TGTGCCAGCAGCGTAGACCAGGGGGCCACCATATATTTT